This entry describes one T cell receptor (beta chain). This sample is drawn from a study of blood T cell repertoires in COVID-19. The overall study: Acute-phase and convalescent COVID-19 samples originated in the United States, Italy and Spain. In each case, the material was cDNA or gDNA derived from T cells, B-cell-depleted T cells, or PBMCs.

Original processing methods: Estimation of nucleated cell counts was performed using reference gene primer amplification. TCRdb keeps only in-frame clones here, not all; method: immunoSEQ multiplex PCR. For V, J and clone size, that table is used; D and trimming come from the DNA. The table shows more than 200,000 clones, with approximately 83% occurring only once. Trimming removed 5 bases from V and 2 bases from J, with 13 bases in between. Per the germline V gene, CDR1 is SGHVS and CDR2 is FQNEAQ. This CDR3 has 15 residues. Sequencing input: peripheral blood. The TCR was taken from a middle-aged man with active or convalescent COVID-19. The chain has TRBV7-8 and TRBJ1-3; the D is unclear. Here the CDR3 DNA reads TGTGCCAGCAGCCACCGCCGGGAAGCTGGAAACACCATATATTTT. Protein product: CASSHRREAGNTIYF.